This T cell receptor (beta chain) was captured in a study of CD8 T cells in Susac syndrome. Study-level background: Patients with Susac syndrome had blood drawn and were at that point therapy-naive, on corticosteroids, or on intravenous immunoglobulin alone.

RNA was extracted with the RNeasy kit, and a quantity of roughly 0.45 to 1 ug was reverse transcribed using random hexamers. It was immunoSEQ multiplex PCR that amplified TCR beta CDR3 across 54 Vbeta and 13 Jbeta. TCRdb re-analysed the immunoSEQ multiplex PCR reads in MiXCR, keeping a single row per CDR3 protein. The sample shows about 150,000 distinct CDR3 sequences, approximately 96% of them seen only once. Susac syndrome patients met recently defined diagnostic criteria for definite or probable disease. Bulk CD8+ and CD4+ cells came from magnetic negative isolation; CD8+ TEMRA by FACS. The length of the CDR3 is 16 residues. With V trimmed by 2 bases and J by 5 bases, 8 bases remained unmatched. Germline V lookup: CDR1 SGHRS, CDR2 YFSETQ.

The sequence came from a human donor with Susac syndrome. This chain joins TRBV5-1 and TRBJ2-2; 8 nucleotides agree with TRBD1. Specimen: CD4+ T cells from PBMCs. The CDR3 nucleotides are TGCGCCAGCAGCTTTAATCAGGGACAGGATACCGGGGAGCTGTTTTTT. It yields the protein CASSFNQGQDTGELFF.